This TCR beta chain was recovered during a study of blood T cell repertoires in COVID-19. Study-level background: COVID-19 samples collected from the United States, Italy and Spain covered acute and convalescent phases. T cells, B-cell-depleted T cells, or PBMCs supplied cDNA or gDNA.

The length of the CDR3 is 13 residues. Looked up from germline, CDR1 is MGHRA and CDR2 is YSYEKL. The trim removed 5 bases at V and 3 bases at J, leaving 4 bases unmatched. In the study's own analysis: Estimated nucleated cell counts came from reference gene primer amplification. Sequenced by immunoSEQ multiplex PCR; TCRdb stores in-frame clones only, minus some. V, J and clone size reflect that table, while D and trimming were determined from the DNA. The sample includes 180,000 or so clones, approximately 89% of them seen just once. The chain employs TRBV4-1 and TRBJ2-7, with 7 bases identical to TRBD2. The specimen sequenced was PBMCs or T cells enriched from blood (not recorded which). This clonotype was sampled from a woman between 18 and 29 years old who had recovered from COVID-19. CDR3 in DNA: TGCGCCAGCAGCTTTGGGGAGGGCTACGAGCAGTACTTC. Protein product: CASSFGEGYEQYF.